The T cell receptor beta chain under discussion was sequenced for a study of cytomegalovirus exposure and HLA in healthy donors. The CDR3 runs 15 residues. From germline, CDR1 is MDHEN and CDR2 SYDVKM. The V gene end was trimmed by 3 bases and the J gene end by 4 bases; junction bases not matched to a gene: 6. The study ran its PCR with 60 Vbeta and 13 Jbeta primers. This table comes from immunoSEQ multiplex PCR, and its TCRdb copy is limited to in-frame clones, with some not included. The sample yields 210,000 or so clones, 60% to 85% seen once. Turning to this clone: Antigen specificity is unknown.

Study results and caveats: In vitro testing confirmed a few CMV-associated chains as specific for CMV antigens. The listing of 150 to 200 TCR beta chains classed them as cytomegalovirus-associated.

The sequenced material came from PBMCs. This receptor was taken from a middle-aged man in good health and CMV-seronegative. J is TRBJ2-3 and V is TRBV28, with 8 positions matching TRBD2. CDR3 loop: CASSLPSGYADTQYF. In DNA, the CDR3 is TGTGCCAGCAGTTTGCCTAGCGGGTATGCAGATACGCAGTATTTT.